This T cell receptor (beta chain) was retrieved from a study of cytomegalovirus exposure and HLA in healthy donors. In the study overall: Among about 200 million T cells, an earlier analysis found about 100 million unique TCR beta sequences. From donors who were HLA-typed, an early data release held around 80 million unique TCRs.

The CDR3 has 15 amino acids. Germline loops: CDR1 SEHNR, CDR2 FQNEAQ (reference sequence). Whole-study results and caveats: Reports indicate that TCR beta sequences accurately predicted the HLA-A and HLA-B alleles of most subjects.

The PCR had 60 Vbeta and 13 Jbeta primers. Some clones are missing from TCRdb's copy, which holds only in-frame ones; the method was immunoSEQ multiplex PCR. There are fewer than 200,000 clones in the sample; over 75% occur only once, and about 4.5% lies in the top ten. Remarks on this clone: Antigen: not known.

This clonotype originated in a man aged 40-49 years in good health and CMV-seronegative. The rearrangement uses TRBV7-9 and TRBJ2-5, with D maybe TRBD1 (5 bases). Near its end, the DNA agrees better with TRBJ2-7, so the J call may be wrong. Source material: PBMCs. The CDR3 bases are TGTGCCAGCAGCTTCCCAGGGCGAAGGCCCTACGAGCAGTACTTC. Its translation is CASSFPGRRPYEQYF.